Listed below are T cell receptor beta chains from one sample, sequenced in a study of tissue T cells after allogeneic stem cell transplantation. Repertoires were generated with immunoSEQ multiplex PCR, while TCRdb's copy carries only in-frame clones and drops some. This sample has fewer than 30,000 clones, with 65% to 90% found just once. The input for sequencing was blood, taken before transplantation. The receptor set was obtained from a woman between 18 and 55 years old who later had graft-versus-host disease after an allogeneic stem cell transplant. Both conserved end residues are part of each CDR3. Fields, in order: J gene, D gene, clone size, V gene, CDR3 DNA, CDR3 protein. D genes are given only for firm matches. The size entry is marked missing in some rows and otherwise reads once, few, many or a size class.

TRBJ2-7	NA	NA	TRBV5-5	TGTGCCAGCAGCACTGATCCGGGTAGCTCTTACGAGCAGTACTTC	CASSTDPGSSYEQYF
TRBJ2-1	TRBD1	medium-sized	TRBV19	TGTGCCAGTAGTACGGGACAGGGTCAGTTCTTC	CASSTGQGQFF
TRBJ1-1	TRBD1	NA	TRBV19	TGTGCCAGTAGTCCAGGACAGGGATTGAACACTGAAGCTTTCTTT	CASSPGQGLNTEAFF
TRBJ2-7	NA	NA	TRBV27	TGTGCCAGCAGTTTAGGGCCCAACCCCGCCTACGAGCAGTACTTC	CASSLGPNPAYEQYF
TRBJ2-1	NA	NA	TRBV12-3/TRBV12-4	TGTGCCAGCAGTTTAGTTGAGAAAGGTGAGCAGTTCTTC	CASSLVEKGEQFF
TRBJ2-7	NA	NA	TRBV4-3	TGCGCCAGCAGCCAAAGCGGGCAGGGGGCCTACGAGCAGTACTTC	CASSQSGQGAYEQYF
TRBJ2-1	NA	NA	TRBV7-9	TGTGCCAGCAGCTTAGTTAAGGGTCGATGGGACAATGAGCAGTTCTTC	CASSLVKGRWDNEQFF
TRBJ1-1	NA	NA	TRBV2	TGTGCCAGCAGTGAAAACCTGAGGGGGGCCACTGAAGCTTTCTTT	CASSENLRGATEAFF
TRBJ2-4	TRBD2	NA	TRBV14	TGTGCCAGCAGTTCGACTAGCGGGACCCTTAAAAACATTCAGTACTTC	CASSSTSGTLKNIQYF
TRBJ2-7	TRBD2	NA	TRBV4-1	TGCGCCAGCAGCCAAGTTAATTTTGGGGCGGGAGGATACGAGCAGTACTTC	CASSQVNFGAGGYEQYF
TRBJ2-5	TRBD2	NA	TRBV5-1	TGCGCCAGCAGCGTAACCGGGACTAGCGGGGGGTTGGAGACCCAGTACTTC	CASSVTGTSGGLETQYF
TRBJ2-1	TRBD2	NA	TRBV4-1	TGCGCCAGCAGCAACCCTAGCGGGAGGGGCACCTACAATGAGCAGTTCTTC	CASSNPSGRGTYNEQFF
TRBJ2-1	NA	NA	TRBV19	TGTGCCAGTAGTCGTGGAGTCCTCTACAATGAGCAGTTCTTC	CASSRGVLYNEQFF
TRBJ2-7	NA	NA	TRBV3-1/TRBV3-2	TGTGCCAGCAGCCATCGGGGAGGCGAGCAGTACTTC	CASSHRGGEQYF
TRBJ2-3	NA	NA	TRBV16	TGTGCCAGCAGCCAACTGTCCGCAGATACGCAGTATTTT	CASSQLSADTQYF
TRBJ2-3	NA	NA	TRBV27	TGTGCCAGCAGAACCGGGACACAAACGCAGTATTTT	CASRTGTQTQYF
TRBJ1-3	TRBD1	NA	TRBV23-1	TGCGCCAGCAGTCATACCCGTTTCCCGGGACAGGGTTTCGGAAACACCATATATTTT	CASSHTRFPGQGFGNTIYF
TRBJ1-1	NA	NA	TRBV7-2	TGTGCCAGCAAAAGGACAGAGGTCACTGAAGCTTTCTTT	CASKRTEVTEAFF
TRBJ1-5	NA	NA	TRBV28	TGTGCCAGCACCTCGCCAGGGGTTCAGCCCCAGCATTTT	CASTSPGVQPQHF
TRBJ2-7	TRBD2	NA	TRBV10-3	TGTGCCATCAGTGAGTCGGCGGGAGGGCTCGAGCAGTACTTC	CAISESAGGLEQYF
TRBJ1-3	NA	NA	TRBV10-3	TGTGCCATCAGCCCAGACGGGGGTGATGGAAACACCATATATTTT	CAISPDGGDGNTIYF
TRBJ2-6	TRBD1	once	TRBV2	TGTGCCAGCAGTGGCGGGACAGGGCGAGGGGCCAACGTCCTGACTTTC	CASSGGTGRGANVLTF
TRBJ2-7	NA	once	TRBV3-1/TRBV3-2	TGTGCCAGCAGCCTCGACAGCGACACCTACGAGCAGTACTTC	CASSLDSDTYEQYF
TRBJ1-1	TRBD1	NA	TRBV6-6	TGTGCCAGCAGCCTCAGGGGGGGTCACACTGAAGCTTTCTTT	CASSLRGGHTEAFF
TRBJ2-1	NA	NA	TRBV5-6	TGTGCCAGCAGCTTGGACAGGTCCCCGAACTACAATGAGCAGTTCTTC	CASSLDRSPNYNEQFF
TRBJ2-4	NA	few	TRBV28	TGTGCCAGCAGTTTTATGGTCGGGTGGGGGGATACCAAAAACATTCAGTACTTC	CASSFMVGWGDTKNIQYF
TRBJ2-7	TRBD1	NA	TRBV27	TGTGCCAGCAGTGCTGGGACAGGGGGCCTTTACGAGCAGTACTTC	CASSAGTGGLYEQYF
TRBJ1-1	NA	NA	TRBV10-3	TGTGCCATCAGTGAGTCGTCGACGGCTGAAGCTTTCTTT	CAISESSTAEAFF
TRBJ2-7	NA	NA	TRBV7-2	TGTGCCAGCAGCGCGGGACCGGCCTACGAGCAGTACTTC	CASSAGPAYEQYF
TRBJ1-4	NA	NA	TRBV3-1/TRBV3-2	TGTGCCAGCAGCCAAGATCTTTCGACGAGACTTGCAACTAATGAAAAACTGTTTTTT	CASSQDLSTRLATNEKLFF
TRBJ2-7	TRBD1	NA	TRBV28	TGTGCCAGCAGCCGGGACAGGGGGCTATACGAGCAGTACTTC	CASSRDRGLYEQYF